This entry lists 30 T cell receptor beta chains sequenced from one sample in a study of immune cell composition in non-small cell lung cancer. This table comes from immunoSEQ multiplex PCR, and its TCRdb copy is limited to in-frame clones, with some not included. The top ten hold roughly 12% of the sample, which has over 6,000 clones, about 73% seen once. Sequencing was carried out using lung tumor tissue. These receptors were obtained from a human donor with non-small cell lung cancer.

The chain links TRBV9 to TRBJ1-2; a weak D match, TRBD1 (5 bases). Germline CDR1 reads SGDLS; CDR2 reads YYNGEE. Trimming cost V 0 bases and J 4 bases, with 10 bases left between them. The CDR3 has 14 residues. The CDR3 DNA reads as TGTGCCAGCAGCGTAGGTGGGGGGGGCTATGGCTACACCTTC. This translates into CASSVGGGGYGYTF.

The chain joins TRBV4-3 to TRBJ1-1; 7 positions match TRBD1. Germline CDR1 LGHNA, CDR2 YSLEER. Trimming took 2 bases from V and 11 from J; bases not matched to a gene: 14. The CDR3 runs to 15 residues. CDR3 sequence (DNA): TGCGCCAGCAGCCAATCCGGGACAGAAGTCGGGACGGCTTTCTTT. This sequence encodes CASSQSGTEVGTAFF.

J is TRBJ1-1 and V is TRBV5-4; tentative D call: TRBD1 (6 bases). CDR1 and CDR2 (germline): SGHNT, YYREEE (reference sequence). There are 14 residues in the CDR3. With 2 bases removed from V and 4 bases from J, the gap between germline ends came to 12 bases. CDR3 sequence: CASSLQGEGTEAFF. CDR3 sequence (DNA): TGTGCCAGCAGCTTACAGGGTGAGGGCACTGAAGCTTTCTTT.

The chain joins TRBV6-5 to TRBJ1-1, with D possibly matching TRBD1 (5 bases). The germline V gene has CDR1 MNHEY and CDR2 SVGAGI. V was trimmed by 6 bases and J by 3 bases, leaving 11 bases between them. The CDR3 length is 13 residues. The CDR3 nucleotides read TGTGCCAGCAGCCGGACACCCTACACTGAAGCTTTCTTT. This codes for CASSRTPYTEAFF.

This clone was found once. The CDR3 coding sequence is TGTGCCAGCAGTAACCGGGACACGAAGAATCAAGCTTTCTTT. It is translated as CASSNRDTKNQAFF. The chain is built from TRBV6-5 and TRBJ1-1, with D perhaps TRBD1 (6 bases). Germline assignment: CDR1 MNHEY and CDR2 SVGAGI. V lost 5 bases, J lost 9 bases, and 19 bases lay in between. CDR3 length: 14 amino acids.

The rearrangement links TRBV27 to TRBJ1-2; 7 bases are a match to TRBD1. The CDR3 covers 14 residues. V was clipped by 4 bases and J by 4 bases; unmatched bases: 6. Per the germline V gene, CDR1 is MNHEY and CDR2 is SMNVEV (reference sequence). The CDR3 here is CASSYNRGTYGYTF. CDR3 DNA sequence: TGTGCCAGCAGTTATAACAGGGGTACCTATGGCTACACCTTC.

The chain employs TRBV7-2 and TRBJ2-3, with a weak D call TRBD1 (6 bases). The length of the CDR3 is 14 residues. Germline V CDR1 and CDR2: SGHTA, FQGNSA. Deletions cut 4 bases from V and 4 bases from J, with 12 bases between. The CDR3 bases are TGTGCCAGCAGCTCCCCGACAGGTTCAGATACGCAGTATTTT. This encodes CASSSPTGSDTQYF. The complete variable domain, with remaining parts taken from reference TRBV7-2 and TRBJ2-3, reads GAGVSQSPSNKVTEKGKDVELRCDPISGHTALYWYRQSLGQGLEFLIYFQGNSAPDKSGLPSDRFSAERTGGSVSTLTIQRTQQEDSAVYLCASSSPTGSDTQYFGPGTRLTVL.

This chain uses TRBV13 with TRBJ2-1; possibly TRBD1 for D (6 bases). V was clipped by 6 bases and J by 15 bases, with 15 bases between them. In germline, CDR1 is PRHDT, CDR2 FYEKMQ (reference sequence). The CDR3 loop spans 11 amino acids. This CDR3 reads CASRGQGSPFF. The CDR3 DNA follows: TGTGCCAGCAGGGGGCAGGGGAGTCCGTTCTTC.

V usage is TRBV6-1 and J usage is TRBJ1-4; TRBD1 matches 8 bases. The CDR3 loop spans 15 amino acids. Germline trimming cut 3 bases from V and 5 bases from J; bases unmatched to any gene: 5. The germline CDR1 and CDR2 sequences are MNHNS and SASEGT. The CDR3 DNA is TGTGCCAGCAGTGAGCAGGGGGCCGGAAATGAAAAACTGTTTTTT. Translating gives CASSEQGAGNEKLFF.

This clone was counted a single time. This chain connects TRBV7-2 to TRBJ1-3, with no clear D. The germline V gene has CDR1 SGHTA and CDR2 FQGNSA. The CDR3 is 17 amino acids. The V end lost 2 bases, the J end lost 2 bases, and 16 bases lay between the germline ends. The CDR3 region is CASSLLPSLAAGNTIYF. Here the CDR3 DNA reads TGTGCCAGCAGCTTACTCCCTTCCTTGGCGGCTGGAAACACCATATATTTT.

DNA for the CDR3: TGCGCCAGCAGCCACCAATCGACAGGGGACCTGGCGGACACCATATATTTT. Its translation: CASSHQSTGDLADTIYF. The V and J genes are TRBV4-3 and TRBJ1-3; 8 bases match TRBD1. CDR3 length: 17 amino acids. CDR1 LGHNA and CDR2 YSLEER come from the germline V gene. V lost 3 bases, J lost 8 bases, and 15 bases stayed unmatched.

V usage is TRBV18 and J usage is TRBJ1-1, with TRBD1 identical over 7 bases. The germline V gene has CDR1 KGHSH and CDR2 LQKENI. V was clipped by 0 bases and J by 1 base; unmatched bases: 2. The CDR3 sequence is 15 residues long. CDR3 nucleotide sequence: TGTGCCAGCTCACCACCACGGACAGGGAACACTGAAGCTTTCTTT. Amino acid sequence: CASSPPRTGNTEAFF.

V is TRBV29-1 and J is TRBJ2-3, with 9 positions matching TRBD2. The CDR3 runs 19 residues. The V and J ends lost 2 bases and 0 bases, in that order; junction bases with no gene match: 15. Per germline, CDR1 SQVTM and CDR2 ANQGSEA. CDR3 DNA: TGCAGCGTTGAACTTGGTAGGGCGGGGGGGGGTTCTAGCACAGATACGCAGTATTTT. Translating gives CSVELGRAGGGSSTDTQYF.

This chain uses TRBV11-2 with TRBJ1-4; 7 positions match TRBD1. Germline V gene sequence: CDR1 SGHAT, CDR2 FQNNGV. With V trimmed by 5 bases and J by 6 bases, 3 bases remained unmatched. The CDR3 runs 13 residues. The CDR3 DNA sequence: TGTGCCAGCAGCCGAGACAGGGATGAAAAACTGTTTTTT. The encoded protein is CASSRDRDEKLFF.

This rearrangement joins TRBV6-5 to TRBJ1-1, with D uncertain. The CDR3 totals 11 residues. Germline V gene data show CDR1 as MNHEY and CDR2 as SVGAGI. The V end lost 6 bases, the J end lost 3 bases, and 5 bases lay between the germline ends. The CDR3 protein is CASRMYTEAFF. The CDR3 nucleotides are TGTGCCAGCAGGATGTACACTGAAGCTTTCTTT.

V usage is TRBV6-5 and J usage is TRBJ2-1, with a possible D match to TRBD2 (7 bases). This CDR3 is built from 14 residues. V lost 4 bases, J lost 8 bases, and 15 bases lay in between. Germline V gene sequence: CDR1 MNHEY, CDR2 SVGAGI. CDR3 loop: CASSLRGGGDEQFF. The CDR3 DNA reads as TGTGCCAGCAGTTTGAGAGGGGGAGGGGATGAGCAGTTCTTC.

The V and J genes are TRBV27 and TRBJ1-1; TRBD1 agrees at 8 bases. There are 14 residues in the CDR3. Germline V gene data show CDR1 as MNHEY and CDR2 as SMNVEV (reference sequence). With V trimmed by 8 bases and J by 3 bases, 8 bases remained unmatched. DNA of the CDR3: TGTGCCAGCTGGGCATTGACAGGGGACACTGAAGCTTTCTTT. It yields the protein CASWALTGDTEAFF.

The V call is TRBV6-4, the J call TRBJ2-1; 7 nucleotides agree with TRBD2. The V gene end was trimmed by 3 bases and the J gene end by 3 bases; junction bases not matched to a gene: 11. The germline V gene encodes CDR1 MRHNA and CDR2 SNTAGT. The CDR3 consists of 17 residues. CDR3 in amino acids: CASSEAGPPFLYNEQFF. The CDR3 DNA is TGTGCCAGCAGTGAAGCGGGGCCACCTTTTCTCTACAATGAGCAGTTCTTC.

This chain joins TRBV19 and TRBJ1-1, with TRBD1 as a possible D gene (5 bases). Per germline, CDR1 LNHDA and CDR2 SQIVND (reference sequence). The V end lost 5 bases, the J end lost 5 bases, and 21 bases lay between the germline ends. The CDR3 totals 16 residues. CDR3 sequence (DNA): TGTGCCAGTAGTTCCCCCTTTCTTGGCAGGGCTACTGAAGCTTTCTTT. Translating it yields CASSSPFLGRATEAFF.

The chain combines TRBV11-3 with TRBJ2-1, with 8 positions matching TRBD2. Germline V gene lookup returns CDR1 SGHNT and CDR2 YENEEA. The CDR3 loop spans 17 amino acids. With V trimmed by 3 bases and J by 8 bases, 15 bases remained unmatched. In nucleotides, the CDR3 is TGTGCCAGCAGCTTCTTTAGCGGGGAACTAGCAGGGGATGAGCAGTTCTTC. The encoded protein is CASSFFSGELAGDEQFF. Complete variable domain (other parts from reference TRBV11-3 and TRBJ2-1): EAGVVQSPRYKIIEKKQPVAFWCNPISGHNTLYWYLQNLGQGPELLIRYENEEAVDDSQLPKDRFSAERLKGVDSTLKIQPAELGDSAVYLCASSFFSGELAGDEQFFGPGTRLTVL.

The rearrangement joins TRBV6-6 to TRBJ2-1; 7 bases are a match to TRBD1. Losses at the gene ends were 5 bases for V and 7 bases for J; bases not matched to a gene: 2. CDR3 length equals 12 residues. Germline V gene data show CDR1 as MNHNY and CDR2 as SVGAGI (reference sequence). The CDR3 DNA sequence: TGTGCCAGCAGTGACAGGGTAAATGAGCAGTTCTTC. This encodes CASSDRVNEQFF.

The rearrangement links TRBV7-9 to TRBJ2-7, with no clear D. The germline V gene encodes CDR1 SEHNR and CDR2 FQNEAQ (reference sequence). V shed 5 bases and J shed 1 base, with 12 bases lying between them. The CDR3 loop spans 14 amino acids. The chain's CDR3 is CASSLMTDSYEQYF. The CDR3 DNA reads as TGTGCCAGCAGCCTTATGACGGATTCCTACGAGCAGTACTTC.

V gene TRBV5-6 combines with J gene TRBJ2-5, with 7 bases lining up with TRBD1. V shed 0 bases and J 5 bases; nucleotides not matched to a gene: 7. The CDR3 is made up of 15 amino acids. Germline values: CDR1 SGHDT, CDR2 YYEEEE. CDR3 in DNA: TGTGCCAGCAGCTTGGGGAGACAGGGCATGGAGACCCAGTACTTC. Translation gives CASSLGRQGMETQYF.

The CDR3 loop reads CASSLPAQGAYGYTF. In DNA, the CDR3 is TGTGCCAGCAGCTTGCCGGCCCAGGGGGCCTATGGCTACACCTTC. This chain uses TRBV5-4 with TRBJ1-2; 8 bases line up with TRBD1. CDR1 and CDR2 from the germline V gene are SGHNT and YYREEE (reference sequence). The length of the CDR3 is 15 residues. The ends lost 1 base at V and 4 bases at J; junction bases unmatched: 6.

This clone came up once. Distinct nucleotide sequences in the sample also encode this CDR3. This chain uses TRBV5-1 with TRBJ2-2, with TRBD2 matching over 15 bases. CDR1 SGHRS and CDR2 YFSETQ come from the germline V gene. This CDR3 has 19 amino acids. V was pared by 1 base and J by 1 base, with 5 bases of the junction left unmatched. CDR3 nucleotides: TGCGCCAGCAGCTTGCAGGGACTAGCGGGGGGCTTGAACACCGGGGAGCTGTTTTTT. It encodes CASSLQGLAGGLNTGELFF.

CDR3 DNA: TGTGCCAGCAGCCTGGTAGAGGGACATAATTCACCCCTCCACTTT. This sequence encodes CASSLVEGHNSPLHF. This chain joins TRBV6-1 and TRBJ1-6; the D gene is possibly TRBD1 (5 bases). Germline V gene data show CDR1 as MNHNS and CDR2 as SASEGT. This CDR3 spans 15 amino acids. V was pared by 6 bases and J by 5 bases, with 14 bases between.

This chain uses TRBV7-6 with TRBJ2-7; possible D gene TRBD1, 5 bases. Trimming cost V 5 bases and J 2 bases, with 16 bases left between them. CDR3 length: 15 amino acids. Germline V gene sequence: CDR1 SGHVS, CDR2 FNYEAQ. DNA for the CDR3: TGTGCCAGCAGCCCATTAGGGGTAGGGGCCTACGAGCAGTACTTC. Translating it yields CASSPLGVGAYEQYF. The complete variable domain, with remaining parts taken from reference TRBV7-6 and TRBJ2-7, reads GAGVSQSPRYKVTKRGQDVALRCDPISGHVSLYWYRQALGQGPEFLTYFNYEAQQDKSGLPNDRFSAERPEGSISTLTIQRTEQRDSAMYRCASSPLGVGAYEQYFGPGTRLTVT.

The V and J genes are TRBV4-2 and TRBJ2-2; 11 nucleotides match TRBD2. There are 18 residues in the CDR3. Germline assignment: CDR1 LGHNA and CDR2 YNFKEQ. V trimming: 4 bases; J trimming: 3 bases; junction bases outside the gene matches: 10. The DNA of the CDR3 is TGTGCCAGCAGCCCGCGTACTCTACTAGCGGGGGACACCGGGGAGCTGTTTTTT. Protein product: CASSPRTLLAGDTGELFF.

This clone was detected a few times. The chain is built from TRBV5-6 and TRBJ1-2, with 12 positions matching TRBD1. Looked up from germline, CDR1 is SGHDT and CDR2 is YYEEEE. Trimming at V came to 1 base and at J to 4 bases, leaving 2 bases not matched to a gene. The CDR3 is 15 amino acids. The CDR3 DNA sequence: TGTGCCAGCAGCTTGAGGGGACAGGGGGCCTATGGCTACACCTTC. Translated: CASSLRGQGAYGYTF.

The chain couples TRBV5-1 to TRBJ2-7, with 10 positions matching TRBD2. The germline V gene encodes CDR1 SGHRS and CDR2 YFSETQ. CDR3 length: 17 amino acids. V lost 0 bases and J lost 3; bases outside the gene matches: 9. Written as DNA, the CDR3 is TGCGCCAGCAGCTTGGGTGCTAGCGGGGGCACCCGCTACGAGCAGTACTTC. Translating gives CASSLGASGGTRYEQYF.